The source of this T cell receptor beta chain is a study of shared clonotypes between healthy human individuals. Overall study context: Donor composition was two women and a few men, aged 18 to 49. Notes on the study in general: Generally, estimated richness proved larger in naive subsets than it did in memory subsets.

Per germline, CDR1 SEHNR and CDR2 FQNEAQ (reference sequence). V lost 5 bases and J lost 7; bases outside the gene matches: 7. The length of the CDR3 is 15 residues. To note about this clone: Its specificity is not known.

Samples underwent the assay at deep level. Assay: immunoSEQ multiplex PCR; the TCRdb copy retains only in-frame clones and omits some. The sample holds about a million clones, 60% to 80% seen once. The TCR comes from a man aged 18 to 30 in good health. The gene calls are TRBV7-9 and TRBJ2-1, with 11 nucleotides matching TRBD1. Sample: memory CD4+ T cells sorted from blood. Indicated subset: CD45RA-negative fraction. In DNA form, the CDR3 reads TGTGCCAGCAGCCAAGGACAGGGGGCGGTGAATGAGCAGTTCTTC. This translates into CASSQGQGAVNEQFF.